This TCR beta chain was sequenced for a study of shared clonotypes between healthy human individuals. This table comes from immunoSEQ multiplex PCR, and its TCRdb copy is limited to in-frame clones, with some not included. The sample records 2,100,000 or so clones, around 95% being singletons. The clonotype originates from a man between 18 and 35 years old in good health. Sequenced sample: naive CD4+ T cells sorted from blood. Subset reported: CD45RA+ positively selected.

The CDR3 protein is CACSKDYEQYF. CDR3 nucleotide sequence: TGTGCCTGCTCGAAAGACTACGAGCAGTACTTC. This chain uses TRBV30 with TRBJ2-7; no firm D call. The CDR3 is 11 residues long. Germline V gives CDR1 GTSNPN, CDR2 SVGIG (reference sequence). Trimming took 6 bases from V and 3 from J, leaving 9 bases between them.